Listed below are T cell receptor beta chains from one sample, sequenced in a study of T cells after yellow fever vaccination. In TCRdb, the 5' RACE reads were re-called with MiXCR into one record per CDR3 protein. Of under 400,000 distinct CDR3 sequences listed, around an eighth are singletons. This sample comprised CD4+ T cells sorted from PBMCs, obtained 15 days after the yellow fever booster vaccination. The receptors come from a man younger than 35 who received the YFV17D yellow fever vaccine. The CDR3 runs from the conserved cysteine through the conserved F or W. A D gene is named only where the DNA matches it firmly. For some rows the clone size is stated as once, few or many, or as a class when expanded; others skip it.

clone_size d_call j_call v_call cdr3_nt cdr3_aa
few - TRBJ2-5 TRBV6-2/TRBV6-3 TGTGCCAGCTCGACTAGTCAAGAGACCCAGTACTTC CASSTSQETQYF
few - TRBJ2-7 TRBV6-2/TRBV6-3 TGTGCCAGCAGTGCGTTCGGGACACTCTCCTACGAGCAGTACTTC CASSAFGTLSYEQYF
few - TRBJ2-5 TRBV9 TGTGCCAGCAGCCTCAGAGCGGCTAGCCCCCGGACGCAGCAAGAGACCCAGTACTTC CASSLRAASPRTQQETQYF
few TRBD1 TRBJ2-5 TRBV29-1 TGCAGCGGAGCAAACAGGGGAGAGACCCAGTACTTC CSGANRGETQYF
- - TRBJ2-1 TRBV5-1 TGCGCCAGCAGCCTCTGGACAGAAAGCTCCTACAATGAGCAGTTCTTC CASSLWTESSYNEQFF
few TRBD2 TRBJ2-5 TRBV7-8 TGTGCCAGCAGTTCTACCCGGGCGGGGGGCCAAGAGACCCAGTACTTC CASSSTRAGGQETQYF
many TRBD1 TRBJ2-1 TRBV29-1 TGCAGCGTTGAAGGTCACCGGGACAGCCGTTACAATGAGCAGTTCTTC CSVEGHRDSRYNEQFF
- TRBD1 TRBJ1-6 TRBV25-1 TGTGCCAGCAGTGAATGGATGCGGACAGGGATAGATAATTCACCCCTCCACTTT CASSEWMRTGIDNSPLHF
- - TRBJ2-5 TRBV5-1 TGCGCCAGCAGCTTGGGGGGCCCGGGACGGCAAGAGACCCAGTACTTC CASSLGGPGRQETQYF
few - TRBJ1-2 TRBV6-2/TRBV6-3 TGTGCCAGCAGTTACAAGGTGGGGGTAAGTCACACCTTC CASSYKVGVSHTF
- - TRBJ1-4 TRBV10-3 TGTGCCATCAGTGAGGCGGGACATCCAAATGAAAAACTGTTTTTT CAISEAGHPNEKLFF
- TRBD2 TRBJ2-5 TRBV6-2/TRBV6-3 TGTGCCAGCAGTTATGAATCGGGGGGGTACCAAGAGACCCAGTACTTC CASSYESGGYQETQYF
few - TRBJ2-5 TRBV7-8 TGTGCCAGCAGCTTAGGAGTCAGAAAACAAGAGACCCAGTACTTC CASSLGVRKQETQYF
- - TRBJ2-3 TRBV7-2 TGTGCCAGCAGCCCCCTCCAGGGCTTTTATCCGGCAGATACGCAGTATTTT CASSPLQGFYPADTQYF
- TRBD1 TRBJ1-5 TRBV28 TGTGCCAGCAGTTTAAGGGGGCCCAGGCCCCAGCATTTT CASSLRGPRPQHF
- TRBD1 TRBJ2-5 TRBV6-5 TGTGCCAGCAAATCGACAGGGGGTAAGCCCCAGTACTTC CASKSTGGKPQYF
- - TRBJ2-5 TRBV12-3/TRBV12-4 TGTGCCAGCAGTTTTGCTCGTCGGGAGACCCAGTACTTC CASSFARRETQYF
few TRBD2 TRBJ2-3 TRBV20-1 TGCAGTGCTAGAGTCGGGGGGACCACCTTCCGGGATACGCAGTATTTT CSARVGGTTFRDTQYF
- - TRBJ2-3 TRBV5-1 TGCGCCAGCAGCCCCCTTCCGGGAAAACGCCACACAGATACGCAGTATTTT CASSPLPGKRHTDTQYF
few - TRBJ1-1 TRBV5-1 TGCGCCAGCAGCCGGACCCACACTGAAGCTTTCTTT CASSRTHTEAFF
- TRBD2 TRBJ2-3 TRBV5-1 TGCGCCAGCAGCTTGCCACTAGCGGGGGGTTACACAGATACGCAGTATTTT CASSLPLAGGYTDTQYF
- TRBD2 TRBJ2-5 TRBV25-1 TGTGCCAGCAGGACAGCGGGGGGCGAAGAGACCCAGTACTTC CASRTAGGEETQYF
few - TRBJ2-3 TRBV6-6 TGTGCCAGCAGCCGTTCTGGGACATTAAGCACAGATACGCAGTATTTT CASSRSGTLSTDTQYF
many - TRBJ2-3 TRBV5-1 TGCGCCAGCAGTCCCTCGGTAGCGGCGGCGGATACGCAGTATTTT CASSPSVAAADTQYF
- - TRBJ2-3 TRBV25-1 TGTGCCAGCAGTGGGAGTAGATCTTCAGATACGCAGTATTTT CASSGSRSSDTQYF
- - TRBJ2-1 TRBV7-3 TGTGCCAGCAGCCCTCACGGGGCACTAGCATCCTACAATGAGCAGTTCTTC CASSPHGALASYNEQFF
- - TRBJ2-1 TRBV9 TGTGCCAGCAGCGACGGGGGTGCCAACAATGAGCAGTTCTTC CASSDGGANNEQFF
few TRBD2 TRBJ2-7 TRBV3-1 TGTGCCAGCAGCCCCTCACTAGCGGGGGGGCAGTACTTC CASSPSLAGGQYF
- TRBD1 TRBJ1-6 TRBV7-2 TGTGCCAGTAACAGGGGCACCTATAATTCACCCCTCCACTTT CASNRGTYNSPLHF
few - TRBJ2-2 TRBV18 TGTGCCAGCTCACCATTAGCAGGGACGAACACCGGGGAGCTGTTTTTT CASSPLAGTNTGELFF
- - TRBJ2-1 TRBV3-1 TGTGCCAGCAGCCCGGGGCTAGCTATCAATGAGCAGTTCTTC CASSPGLAINEQFF
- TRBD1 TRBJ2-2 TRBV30 TGTGCCTGGAGTGCCCAGGGGGCCAGGGAGCTGTTTTTT CAWSAQGARELFF
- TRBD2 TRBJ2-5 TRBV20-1 TGCAGTGCCTTAGCGGGGATGTACCAAGAGACCCAGTACTTC CSALAGMYQETQYF
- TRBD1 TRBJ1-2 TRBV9 TGTGCCAGCAGCGTCGGGGGACAGGGGAAGGGTGGCTACACCTTC CASSVGGQGKGGYTF
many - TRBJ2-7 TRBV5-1 TGCGCCAGCAGCTTTTTCCAGGCAGAGGGCGAGCAGTACTTC CASSFFQAEGEQYF
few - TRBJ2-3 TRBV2 TGTGCCAGCAGGCCGGGACAAGCCACAGATACGCAGTATTTT CASRPGQATDTQYF
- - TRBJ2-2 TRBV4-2 TGTGCCAGCAGCCAAGATCTCCCAGGAGACACCGGGGAGCTGTTTTTT CASSQDLPGDTGELFF
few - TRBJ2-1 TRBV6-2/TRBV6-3 TGTGCCAGCAGGTCACTAGTCAATGAGCAGTTCTTC CASRSLVNEQFF
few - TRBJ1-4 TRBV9 TGTGCCAGCAGCGTTGGGCAGTCTAATGAAAAACTGTTTTTT CASSVGQSNEKLFF
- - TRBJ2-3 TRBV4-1 TGCGCCAGCAGCCAAGCGCGAGATACGCAGTATTTT CASSQARDTQYF
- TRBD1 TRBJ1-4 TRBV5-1 TGCGCCAGCAGCACGGACAGGGGAAGAGAAAAACTGTTTTTT CASSTDRGREKLFF
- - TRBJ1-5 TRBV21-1 TGTGCCAGCAGCACAAAAGGGCGCAATCAGCCCCAGCATTTT CASSTKGRNQPQHF
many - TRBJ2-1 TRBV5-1 TGCGCCAGCAGCTCCCGGGACTCCGGGGGCGGGGAGCAGTTCTTC CASSSRDSGGGEQFF
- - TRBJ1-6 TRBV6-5 TGTGCCAGCAGTTACGTGCCTAGCTCCTATAATTCACCCCTCCACTTT CASSYVPSSYNSPLHF
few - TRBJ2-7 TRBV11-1 TGTGCCAGCAGCTTCTCCACTCCTGACAAGGCGTACTTC CASSFSTPDKAYF
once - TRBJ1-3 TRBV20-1 TGCAGTGCTAGACCCTCTGGGGGGGCTGGAAACACCATATATTTT CSARPSGGAGNTIYF
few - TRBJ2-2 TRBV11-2 TGTGCCAGCAGCCCTGACAGGACCACCGGGGAGCTGTTTTTT CASSPDRTTGELFF
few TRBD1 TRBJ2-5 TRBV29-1 TGCAGCGCCGGGCCGACCGGGACAGGAGGGGAGACCCAGTACTTC CSAGPTGTGGETQYF
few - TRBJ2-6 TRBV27 TGTGCCAGCAGTTTGGCTCCCCCTGGGGCCAACGTCCTGACTTTC CASSLAPPGANVLTF
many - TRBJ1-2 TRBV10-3 TGTGCCATCAAGGGGAGCTATGGCTACACCTTC CAIKGSYGYTF
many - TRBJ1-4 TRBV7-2 TGTGCCAGCAGCTTATCGAATTCTGGTGAAAAACTGTTTTTT CASSLSNSGEKLFF
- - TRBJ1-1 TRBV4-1 TGCGCCAGCAGCCAAGGAGGAGGGCGGGGGACTGAAGCTTTCTTT CASSQGGGRGTEAFF
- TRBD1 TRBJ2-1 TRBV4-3 TGCGCCAGCAGCCACCAGGACAGGGGAAATGAGCAGTTCTTC CASSHQDRGNEQFF
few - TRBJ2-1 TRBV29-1 TGCAGCGGAGGAGACAGCTACAATGAGCAGTTCTTC CSGGDSYNEQFF